What follows describes a single T cell receptor beta chain. This clonotype was counted ten times or more. The antigen it recognizes is unknown. No base qualities exist here, and no much larger clone lies one base off it. At the junction V is shortened by 3 bases and J by 2 bases; bases outside the gene matches: 6. There are 15 amino acids in the CDR3, from cysteine to phenylalanine inclusive. Of all the DNA, just the CDR3 is kept, 45 bases in frame from base 1. The germline V gene yields SGHRS for CDR1 and YFSETQ for CDR2. The treatment or condition label on this specimen signifies: live attenuated yellow fever vaccine strain. At each blood-draw timepoint, two biological replicates of bulk PBMCs were obtained. A standard Ficoll-Paque protocol was used to isolate PBMCs from peripheral blood. RNA was extracted with TriZol from bulk PBMCs, CD4 and CD8 fractions, and dextramer-positive and dextramer-negative fractions.

TCRdb lists the instrument as Illumina NovaSeq 6000. TCR cDNA was synthesized by 5'RACE template switching, through which a universal primer site and unique molecular identifiers were introduced. cDNA synthesis was primed from both the TCR alpha and TCR beta constant segments. Library amplification involved two PCR steps, and the second step added sample barcodes and sequencing adapters. Sequencing of libraries was performed on Illumina HiSeq 2500 (2x100 bp) or NovaSeq (2x150 bp). As for the original processing: MIGEC was used to demultiplex reads and collapse the reads into UMI consensus sequences, and MiXCR was used for V(D)J alignment. Vaccine-responding clonotypes were defined with edgeR using replicate PBMC samples, requiring FDR below 0.01 and a log2 fold change above 5 up to day 15. Each bulk clonotype was labeled CD4 or CD8 based on which sequenced repertoire, CD4 or CD8, contained the clonotype at higher abundance. The public reads were quality trimmed at Q25 with fastp and then assembled into clones with MiXCR by TCRdb, keeping productive beta chains. Each entry merges the rows of one CDR3 protein and shows their most common DNA and genes. These V and J calls rely on TCRdb rather than the paper's analysis. This sample gives a few hundred thousand distinct CDR3 sequences in total; 3% to 4.5% of them show up just once. In total, the top ten clones hold 20% to 30% of the sample.

These data come from a study of T cells after yellow fever vaccination (dated by TCRdb to the late 2010s). In the study overall: Libraries from fractions with low cell numbers were prepared with the SMART-Seq v4 Ultra Low Input RNA kit. To track T-cell clones before and after primary and booster YFV17D yellow fever vaccination, bulk TCR alpha and beta repertoires were sequenced longitudinally. Two healthy male donors, one aged 18 to 29 and one aged 30 to 40 years, made up the cohort. Blood was collected at multiple timepoints before and after primary and secondary immunization, and bulk PBMC replicates and cell subsets were isolated. What the study reported, not specific to this receptor: Only a couple of donors were included in the study, so the extent to which the findings can be generalized is limited. The secondary T-cell response was weaker than the primary response but faster, peaking on day 5 instead of day 15. Most clones expanded after primary vaccination (almost 98% of CD4 and 88% of CD8) were re-detected after the booster, suggesting that broad memory maintenance occurred. A small fraction of clonotypes appeared in both the CD4 and CD8 compartments, likely as a result of convergent recombination. Because abundant contaminating clonotypes from the bulk population could be contained in FACS-sorted repertoires, computational filtering was required.

The sequenced sample was PBMCs, obtained 5 days after the yellow fever booster vaccination. The TCR sequence derives from a young man who received the YFV17D yellow fever vaccine. The rearranged chain carries TRBV5-1 and TRBJ1-1, and TRBD1 matches 8 of the central bases. The DNA sequence is given as TGCGCCAGCAGCTATAGACAGGGGATAAACACTGAAGCTTTCTTT. This yields the protein CASSYRQGINTEAFF.